The entry below gives a single T cell receptor beta chain sequence along with its context. Antigen unknown. This record belongs to a study of T cell responses to AZD1222 COVID-19 vaccine. Study-wide points: Two AZD1222 doses significantly raised spike-specific TCR breadth and depth over controls. It was only 6 or 7 AZD1222 recipients who were seropositive at baseline. There were repertoire samples only from the period after the peak T cell response.

Trimming pared 6 bases from V and 7 bases from J, leaving 19 bases between. CDR1 MNHEY and CDR2 SMNVEV come from the germline V gene (reference sequence). The CDR3 extends over 14 amino acids. Using immunoSEQ multiplex PCR, the repertoire was profiled, and TCRdb retains in-frame clones only, with some absent. The top ten clones hold 3% to 4.5% of a sample with roughly 55,000 clones, around 90% of them seen once. The J gene is TRBJ2-7, the V gene TRBV27, with TRBD2 as a possible D gene (5 bases). The sequenced sample was peripheral blood, obtained on day 0 of AZD1222 vaccination. The sequence came from an adult in good health. The CDR3 DNA is TGTGCCAGCAGATCATTTACGGGATCGGGGGAGCAGTACTTC. Protein sequence: CASRSFTGSGEQYF.